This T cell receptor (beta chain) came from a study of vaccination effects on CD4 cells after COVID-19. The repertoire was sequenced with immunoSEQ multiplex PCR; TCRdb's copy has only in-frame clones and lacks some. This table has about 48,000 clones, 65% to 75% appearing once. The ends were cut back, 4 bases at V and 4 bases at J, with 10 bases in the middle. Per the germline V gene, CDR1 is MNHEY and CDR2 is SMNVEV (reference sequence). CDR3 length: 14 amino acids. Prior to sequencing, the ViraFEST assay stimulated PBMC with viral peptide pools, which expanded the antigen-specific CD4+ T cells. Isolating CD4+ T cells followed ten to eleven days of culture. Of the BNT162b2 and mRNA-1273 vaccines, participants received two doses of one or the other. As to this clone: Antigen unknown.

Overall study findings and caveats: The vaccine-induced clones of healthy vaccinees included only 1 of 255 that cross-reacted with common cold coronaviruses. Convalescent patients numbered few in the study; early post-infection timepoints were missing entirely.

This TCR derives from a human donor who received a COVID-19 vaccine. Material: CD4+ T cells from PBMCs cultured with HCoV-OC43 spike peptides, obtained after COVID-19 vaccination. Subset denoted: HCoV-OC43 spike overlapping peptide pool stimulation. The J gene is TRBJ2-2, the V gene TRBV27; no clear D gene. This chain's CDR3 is CASSSRTATGELFF. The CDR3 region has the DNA TGTGCCAGCAGTTCGAGGACGGCCACCGGGGAGCTGTTTTTT.